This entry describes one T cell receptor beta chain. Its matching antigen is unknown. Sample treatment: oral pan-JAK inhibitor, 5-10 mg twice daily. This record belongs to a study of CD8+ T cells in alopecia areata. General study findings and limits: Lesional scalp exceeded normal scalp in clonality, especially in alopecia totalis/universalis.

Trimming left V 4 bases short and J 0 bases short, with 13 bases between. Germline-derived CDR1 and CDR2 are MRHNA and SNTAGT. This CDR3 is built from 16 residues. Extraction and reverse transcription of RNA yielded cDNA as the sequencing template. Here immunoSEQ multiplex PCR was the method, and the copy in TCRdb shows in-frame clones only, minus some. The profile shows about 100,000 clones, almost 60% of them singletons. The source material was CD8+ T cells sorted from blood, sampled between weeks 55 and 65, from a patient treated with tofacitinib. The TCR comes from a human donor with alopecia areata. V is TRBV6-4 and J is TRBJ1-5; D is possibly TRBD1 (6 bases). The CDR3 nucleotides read TGTGCCAGCAGTGTGACAGGAGATTATAGCAATCAGCCCCAGCATTTT. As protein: CASSVTGDYSNQPQHF.